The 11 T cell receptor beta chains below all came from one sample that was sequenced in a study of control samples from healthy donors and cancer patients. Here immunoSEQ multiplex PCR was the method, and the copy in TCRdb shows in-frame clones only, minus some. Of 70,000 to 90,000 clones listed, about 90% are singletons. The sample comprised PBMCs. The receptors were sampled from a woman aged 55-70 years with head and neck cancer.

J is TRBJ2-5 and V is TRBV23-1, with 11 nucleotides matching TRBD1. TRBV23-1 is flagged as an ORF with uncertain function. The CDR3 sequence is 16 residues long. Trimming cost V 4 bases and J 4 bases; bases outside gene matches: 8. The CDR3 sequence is CASSPYGQGARETQYF. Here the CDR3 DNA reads TGCGCCAGCAGTCCATACGGACAGGGGGCGCGAGAGACCCAGTACTTC.

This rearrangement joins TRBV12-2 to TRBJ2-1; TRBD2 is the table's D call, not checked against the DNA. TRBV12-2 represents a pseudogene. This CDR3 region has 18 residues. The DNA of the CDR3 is TGTGCAAGTCGCACCACCGGAGGTGTGGGTGATAGCGGCAATGAGCAGTTCTTC. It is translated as CASRTTGGVGDSGNEQFF.

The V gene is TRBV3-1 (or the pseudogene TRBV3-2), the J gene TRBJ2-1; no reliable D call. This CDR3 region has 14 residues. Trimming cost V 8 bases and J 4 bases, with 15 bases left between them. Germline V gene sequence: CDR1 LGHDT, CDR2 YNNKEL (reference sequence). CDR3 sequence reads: CASAQSYGYNEQFF. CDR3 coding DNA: TGTGCCAGCGCCCAATCTTACGGTTACAATGAGCAGTTCTTC.

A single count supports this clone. The CDR3 reads CASSNPQGAPPDTQYF. The CDR3 bases are TGTGCCAGCAGCAACCCCCAGGGGGCGCCGCCAGATACGCAGTATTTT. This sequence joins TRBV21-1 and TRBJ2-3; the table assigns TRBD1, which was not confirmed against the DNA. TRBV21-1 is deemed a pseudogene. The CDR3 has 16 amino acids.

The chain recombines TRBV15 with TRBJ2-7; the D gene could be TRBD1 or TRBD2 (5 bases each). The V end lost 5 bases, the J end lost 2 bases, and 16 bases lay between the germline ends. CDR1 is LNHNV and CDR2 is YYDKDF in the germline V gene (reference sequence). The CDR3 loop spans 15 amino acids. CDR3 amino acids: CATSPDIGAPYEQYF. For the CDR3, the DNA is TGTGCCACCAGCCCAGACATCGGGGCGCCCTACGAGCAGTACTTC.

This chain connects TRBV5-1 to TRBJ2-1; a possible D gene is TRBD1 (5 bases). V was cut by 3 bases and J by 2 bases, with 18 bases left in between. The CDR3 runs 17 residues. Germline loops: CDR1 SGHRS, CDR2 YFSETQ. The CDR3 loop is CASSSRTLSQAYNEQFF. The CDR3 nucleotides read TGCGCCAGCAGCTCCAGGACCCTTTCACAGGCCTACAATGAGCAGTTCTTC.

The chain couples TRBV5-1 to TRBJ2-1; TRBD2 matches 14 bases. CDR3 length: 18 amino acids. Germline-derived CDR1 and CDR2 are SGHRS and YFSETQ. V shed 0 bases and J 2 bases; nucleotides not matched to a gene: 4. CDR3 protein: CASSLGLAGGLTYNEQFF. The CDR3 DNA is TGCGCCAGCAGCTTGGGACTAGCGGGAGGGCTAACCTACAATGAGCAGTTCTTC.

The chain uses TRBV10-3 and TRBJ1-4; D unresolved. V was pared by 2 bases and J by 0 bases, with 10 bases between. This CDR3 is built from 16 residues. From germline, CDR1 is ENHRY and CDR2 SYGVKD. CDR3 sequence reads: CAISEARSATNEKLFF. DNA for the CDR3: TGTGCCATCAGTGAGGCACGAAGTGCAACTAATGAAAAACTGTTTTTT.

The CDR3 loop reads CASSPGGYGYTF. CDR3 DNA sequence: TGCGCCAGCAGCCCCGGGGGCTATGGCTACACCTTC. V usage is TRBV5-1 and J usage is TRBJ1-2; D may be TRBD1 (5 bases). This CDR3 spans 12 amino acids. Germline CDR1 SGHRS, CDR2 YFSETQ. V gave up 4 bases and J gave up 4 bases, with 8 bases separating them.

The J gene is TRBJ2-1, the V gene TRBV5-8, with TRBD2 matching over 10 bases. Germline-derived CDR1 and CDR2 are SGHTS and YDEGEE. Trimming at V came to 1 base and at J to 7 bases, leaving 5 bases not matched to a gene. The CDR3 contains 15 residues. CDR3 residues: CASSLSGTSANEQFF. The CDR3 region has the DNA TGTGCCAGCAGCTTGTCCGGGACTAGCGCTAATGAGCAGTTCTTC.

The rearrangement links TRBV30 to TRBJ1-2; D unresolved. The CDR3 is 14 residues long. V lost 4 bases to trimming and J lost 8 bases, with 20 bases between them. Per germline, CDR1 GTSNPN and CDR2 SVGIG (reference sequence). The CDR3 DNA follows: TGTGCCTGGATGGCCCTAAACCGACCACGCGGCTACACCTTC. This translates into CAWMALNRPRGYTF. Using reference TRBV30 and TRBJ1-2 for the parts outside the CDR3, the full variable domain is SQTIHQWPATLVQPVGSPLSLECTVEGTSNPNLYWYRQAAGRGLQLLFYSVGIGQISSEVPQNLSASRPQDRQFILSSKKLLLSDSGFYLCAWMALNRPRGYTFGSGTRLTVV.